These 12 T cell receptor beta chains share one sample of origin, sequenced in a study of control samples from healthy donors and cancer patients. Measured with immunoSEQ multiplex PCR; TCRdb has only the in-frame clones, and not every one. Here the sample spans about 70,000 clones, roughly 82% being singletons. Sequences were obtained from PBMCs. These receptors were taken from a woman in her forties or fifties with lung cancer.

This rearrangement joins TRBV9 to TRBJ2-5; D call uncertain. CDR3 length: 13 residues. CDR1 SGDLS and CDR2 YYNGEE come from the germline V gene. Trimming left V 0 bases short and J 4 bases short, with 7 bases between. CDR3 amino acids: CASSVVMGETQYF. The CDR3 nucleotides are TGTGCCAGCAGCGTAGTTATGGGAGAGACCCAGTACTTC. The variable domain in full, with the rest retrieved from reference TRBV9 and TRBJ2-5, is DSGVTQTPKHLITATGQRVTLRCSPRSGDLSVYWYQQSLDQGLQFLIQYYNGEERAKGNILERFSAQQFPDLHSELNLSSLELGDSALYFCASSVVMGETQYFGPGTRLLVL.

This clone was recorded only once. The V and J genes are TRBV6-2 or TRBV6-3 and TRBJ1-1, with TRBD1 matching 8 bases. Looked up from germline, CDR1 is MNHEY and CDR2 is SVGEGT. After removal of 6 bases from V and 10 bases from J, the junction contained 13 bases not matched to a gene. The CDR3 is 14 residues long. The CDR3 DNA reads TGTGCCAGCAGCTCCGGGGCAGGGGGCAACGTAGCTTTCTTT. This codes for CASSSGAGGNVAFF.

The chain couples TRBV27 to TRBJ1-1; D might be TRBD1 (5 bases). In germline, CDR1 is MNHEY, CDR2 SMNVEV (reference sequence). Trimming cost V 5 bases and J 1 base, with 8 bases left between them. There are 13 residues in the CDR3. CDR3 bases: TGTGCCAGCAGTAAACAGGAGAACACTGAAGCTTTCTTT. It yields the protein CASSKQENTEAFF.

The V and J genes are TRBV7-8 and TRBJ2-7; tentatively, D is TRBD1 (7 bases). Trimming removed 4 bases at V and 3 bases at J, with 13 bases between. Germline assignment: CDR1 SGHVS and CDR2 FQNEAQ. CDR3 length: 14 residues. CDR3 nucleotide sequence: TGTGCCAGCAGCTCGGGGGCAGGGGGCTACGAGCAGTACTTC. Translating gives CASSSGAGGYEQYF. The whole variable domain, filled in from reference TRBV7-8 and TRBJ2-7, reads GAGVSQSPRYKVAKRGQDVALRCDPISGHVSLFWYQQALGQGPEFLTYFQNEAQLDKSGLPSDRFFAERPEGSVSTLKIQRTQQEDSAVYLCASSSGAGGYEQYFGPGTRLTVT.

This clone was counted a single time. Other DNA sequences within the sample encode an identical CDR3. V and J are TRBV12-3 or TRBV12-4 and TRBJ2-3; no definite D call. This CDR3 is 13 amino acids long. Between the trimmed V and J ends, which lost 6 bases and 1 base, there was a span of 8 bases. This chain's CDR3 is CASRPVGTDTQYF. The CDR3 nucleotides are TGTGCCAGCAGACCAGTCGGCACAGATACGCAGTATTTT.

Only a few counts were recorded for this clone. This rearrangement joins TRBV7-6 to TRBJ1-3; possibly TRBD1 for D (5 bases). This CDR3 region has 15 residues. In germline, CDR1 is SGHVS, CDR2 FNYEAQ. Trimming took 5 bases from V and 3 from J, leaving 14 bases between them. The CDR3 protein is CASSLGGGDGNTIYF. CDR3 nucleotides: TGTGCCAGCAGCCTGGGCGGGGGTGATGGAAACACCATATATTTT.

V and J are TRBV7-2 and TRBJ2-7; perhaps TRBD2 as D (5 bases). Trimming removed 3 bases at V and 3 bases at J, with 9 bases between. In germline, CDR1 is SGHTA, CDR2 FQGNSA. CDR3 length: 13 residues. The CDR3 DNA is TGTGCCAGCAGCTTGGAGCGGATCTACGAGCAGTACTTC. This translates into CASSLERIYEQYF.

V is TRBV9 and J is TRBJ1-3, with 7 bases aligning to TRBD1. Trimming removed 4 bases from V and 2 bases from J; junction bases left unmatched: 6. The CDR3 sequence is 15 residues long. Per the germline V gene, CDR1 is SGDLS and CDR2 is YYNGEE. The CDR3 DNA follows: TGTGCCAGCAGCTATAGCGGGACAGCTGGAAACACCATATATTTT. It codes for CASSYSGTAGNTIYF. The whole variable domain, filled in from reference TRBV9 and TRBJ1-3, reads DSGVTQTPKHLITATGQRVTLRCSPRSGDLSVYWYQQSLDQGLQFLIQYYNGEERAKGNILERFSAQQFPDLHSELNLSSLELGDSALYFCASSYSGTAGNTIYFGEGSWLTVV.

The chain links TRBV25-1 to TRBJ1-6; D is unclear. CDR3 length equals 15 residues. Germline loops: CDR1 MGHDK, CDR2 SYGVNS. Trimming shortened V by 3 bases and J by 3 bases, and 9 bases separated the two germline ends. The DNA of the CDR3 is TGTGCCAGCAGTGACCCCAGGAACTATAATTCACCCCTCCACTTT. As protein: CASSDPRNYNSPLHF.

The V call is TRBV7-2, the J call TRBJ1-1; TRBD1 is a possible D gene (6 bases). V was trimmed by 5 bases and J by 2 bases, leaving 12 bases between them. The CDR3 contains 14 residues. The germline CDR1 and CDR2 sequences are SGHTA and FQGNSA. The CDR3 is CASSRKQGNTEAFF. The CDR3 DNA reads as TGTGCCAGCAGCCGGAAACAGGGTAACACTGAAGCTTTCTTT.

This sequence joins TRBV5-1 and TRBJ2-7; no firm D call. Trimming cost V 0 bases and J 1 base, with 8 bases left between them. The CDR3 runs to 14 residues. Germline lookup yields CDR1 SGHRS and CDR2 YFSETQ. The DNA of the CDR3 is TGCGCCAGCAGCTTGGTGGGTATGTCCTACGAGCAGTACTTC. Its translation: CASSLVGMSYEQYF. The variable domain in full, completed from reference TRBV5-1 and TRBJ2-7, reads KAGVTQTPRYLIKTRGQQVTLSCSPISGHRSVSWYQQTPGQGLQFLFEYFSETQRNKGNFPGRFSGRQFSNSRSEMNVSTLELGDSALYLCASSLVGMSYEQYFGPGTRLTVT.

V is TRBV2 and J is TRBJ1-2, with D possibly being TRBD1 (5 bases). CDR1 is SNHLY and CDR2 is FYNNEI in the germline V gene. V dropped 3 bases and J dropped 10 bases, with 12 bases sitting between them. The CDR3 is 12 residues long. In nucleotides, the CDR3 is TGTGCCAGCAGTGAGGGGGGAAGTCCCTACACCTTC. It translates to CASSEGGSPYTF.